This entry features one TCR beta chain sequence. The record originates from a study of control samples from healthy donors and cancer patients. CDR1 is MNHEY, CDR2 SVGAGI, per germline. The CDR3 contains 13 residues. The V end lost 4 bases, the J end lost 3 bases, and 7 bases lay between the germline ends. Assay: immunoSEQ multiplex PCR; the TCRdb copy retains only in-frame clones and omits some. This sample yields 400,000 to 500,000 clones, of which roughly 90% are seen a single time; around 6.4% belongs to the top ten. This sequence originates from a man aged 40-55 years with head and neck cancer. The sequenced sample consisted of PBMCs. The chain employs TRBV6-5 and TRBJ1-5, with D maybe TRBD1 (5 bases). The CDR3 here is CASSLTDNQPQHF. Written as DNA, the CDR3 is TGTGCCAGCAGTTTGACAGACAATCAGCCCCAGCATTTT.